This entry describes one T cell receptor beta chain. Antigen specificity is unknown. The sample belongs to a study of vaccination and CD4 T cells after COVID-19. Study-wide context: The peptides that stimulated the cells were overlapping spike peptides from SARS-CoV-2, HCoV-NL63, HCoV-OC43 and HCoV-229E. Study results and caveats: Median SARS-CoV-2-reactive clonotype numbers rose nonsignificantly, about 20 to 40.

The Oncomine TCR Beta short-read assay was applied to DNA of cultured CD4+ T cells. TCRdb independently ran MiXCR on the PCR reads; one entry per CDR3 protein. The profile covers thousands of distinct CDR3 sequences, with approximately 22% appearing a single time and less than 25% taken by the ten largest. As to treatment: roughly ten-day PBMC culture with coronavirus spike peptide pools or control peptides (ViraFEST assay). Expansion of antigen-specific T cells with peptide pools by ViraFEST preceded sequencing of TCRs. Germline CDR1 and CDR2: LNHDA and SQIVND (reference sequence). With V trimmed by 5 bases and J by 4 bases, 10 bases remained unmatched. This CDR3 comprises 15 residues.

The chain links TRBV19 to TRBJ1-2; 7 nucleotides agree with TRBD1. The sequencing sample was made of cultured CD4+ T cells from blood. This receptor was obtained from a human donor with COVID-19. The DNA for the CDR3 is TGTGCCAGTAGTCCAAACAGGGGCCCGGGCTATGGCTACACCTTC. Its protein product is CASSPNRGPGYGYTF.